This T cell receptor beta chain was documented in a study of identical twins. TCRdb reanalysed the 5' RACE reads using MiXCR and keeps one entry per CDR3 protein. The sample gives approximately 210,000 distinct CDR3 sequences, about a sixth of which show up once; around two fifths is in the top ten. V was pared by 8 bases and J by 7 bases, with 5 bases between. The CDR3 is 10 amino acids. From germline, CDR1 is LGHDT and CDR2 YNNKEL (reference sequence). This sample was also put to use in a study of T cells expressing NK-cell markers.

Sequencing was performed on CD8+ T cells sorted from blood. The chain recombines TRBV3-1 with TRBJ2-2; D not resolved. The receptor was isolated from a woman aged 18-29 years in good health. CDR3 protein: CASWGGELFF. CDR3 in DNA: TGTGCCAGCTGGGGCGGGGAGCTGTTTTTT. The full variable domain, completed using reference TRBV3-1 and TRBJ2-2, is DTAVSQTPKYLVTQMGNDKSIKCEQNLGHDTMYWYKQDSKKFLKIMFSYNNKELIINETVPNRFSPKSPDKAHLNLHINSLELGDSAVYFCASWGGELFFGEGSRLTVL.